Following are 7 T cell receptor beta chains from one sample sequenced in a study of shared clonotypes between healthy human individuals. Data came from immunoSEQ multiplex PCR; TCRdb stores just in-frame clones and leaves some out. The sample shows about 480,000 clones, 79% of them seen only once. The sequencing input was PBMCs. The receptors were sampled from a woman between 35 and 50 years old in good health. Some clones in this sample may be carry-over from other donors' samples.

This clone was counted ten times or more. The CDR3 is CASSDSEGNEQFF. The CDR3 DNA reads as TGTGCCAGCAGTGACTCAGAGGGCAATGAGCAGTTCTTC. This chain uses TRBV6-4 with TRBJ2-1; D is perhaps TRBD2 (5 bases). The CDR3 sequence is 13 residues long. Deletions cut 0 bases from V and 6 bases from J, with 6 bases between. Germline V gives CDR1 MRHNA, CDR2 SNTAGT.

This clone was seen a single time. The rearrangement links TRBV5-1 to TRBJ2-2, with 7 bases aligning to TRBD1. After removal of 2 bases from V and 7 bases from J, the junction contained 5 bases not matched to a gene. The CDR3 is 14 amino acids. Germline CDR1 and CDR2: SGHRS and YFSETQ. In DNA, the CDR3 is TGCGCCAGCAGCTTAGGGGGCAAAGGCGGGGAGCTGTTTTTT. Translated, it gives CASSLGGKGGELFF.

J is TRBJ2-2 and V is TRBV5-1; maybe TRBD1 (5 bases). V dropped 2 bases and J dropped 4 bases, with 9 bases sitting between them. The CDR3 is 14 residues long. From germline, CDR1 is SGHRS and CDR2 YFSETQ. The CDR3 DNA reads TGCGCCAGCAGCTTAGACAGAGGCACCGGGGAGCTGTTTTTT. Amino acids: CASSLDRGTGELFF. Combining the CDR3 with reference TRBV5-1 and TRBJ2-2 gives the whole variable domain KAGVTQTPRYLIKTRGQQVTLSCSPISGHRSVSWYQQTPGQGLQFLFEYFSETQRNKGNFPGRFSGRQFSNSRSEMNVSTLELGDSALYLCASSLDRGTGELFFGEGSRLTVL.

This clone was detected only a few times. J is TRBJ2-5 and V is TRBV11-3; 8 nucleotides line up with TRBD2. V shed 5 bases and J 0 bases; nucleotides not matched to a gene: 8. The CDR3 has 16 residues. Germline-derived CDR1 and CDR2 are SGHNT and YENEEA. CDR3 sequence reads: CASSRFGSGDQETQYF. The CDR3 bases are TGTGCCAGCAGCCGTTTCGGTAGCGGGGACCAAGAGACCCAGTACTTC.

The chain combines TRBV18 with TRBJ2-1, with 12 bases matching TRBD2. The trim removed 5 bases at V and 7 bases at J, leaving 9 bases unmatched. Per germline, CDR1 KGHSH and CDR2 LQKENI. The CDR3 extends over 16 amino acids. CDR3 nucleotides: TGTGCCAGCTCAATTCGGACTAGCGGGGCGGGAAATGAGCAGTTCTTC. This sequence encodes CASSIRTSGAGNEQFF.

This clone was detected only a few times. The chain recombines TRBV18 with TRBJ2-3, with 15 bases identical to TRBD2. The CDR3 is 19 residues long. V trimming: 0 bases; J trimming: 8 bases; junction bases outside the gene matches: 12. The germline gives CDR1 KGHSH, CDR2 LQKENI. The CDR3 loop is CASSPPGLAGGSSGGTQYF. The CDR3 nucleotides read TGTGCCAGCTCACCACCGGGACTAGCGGGAGGAAGTTCGGGAGGTACGCAGTATTTT.

The chain couples TRBV10-3 to TRBJ2-5; D possibly matches TRBD1 or TRBD2 (5 bases each). The DNA end favors TRBJ2-7, so the J call may be wrong. Germline lookup yields CDR1 ENHRY and CDR2 SYGVKD. The length of the CDR3 is 15 residues. This CDR3 reads CAISDWDASSYEQYF. In nucleotides, the CDR3 is TGTGCCATCAGTGACTGGGACGCTAGCTCCTACGAGCAGTACTTC.